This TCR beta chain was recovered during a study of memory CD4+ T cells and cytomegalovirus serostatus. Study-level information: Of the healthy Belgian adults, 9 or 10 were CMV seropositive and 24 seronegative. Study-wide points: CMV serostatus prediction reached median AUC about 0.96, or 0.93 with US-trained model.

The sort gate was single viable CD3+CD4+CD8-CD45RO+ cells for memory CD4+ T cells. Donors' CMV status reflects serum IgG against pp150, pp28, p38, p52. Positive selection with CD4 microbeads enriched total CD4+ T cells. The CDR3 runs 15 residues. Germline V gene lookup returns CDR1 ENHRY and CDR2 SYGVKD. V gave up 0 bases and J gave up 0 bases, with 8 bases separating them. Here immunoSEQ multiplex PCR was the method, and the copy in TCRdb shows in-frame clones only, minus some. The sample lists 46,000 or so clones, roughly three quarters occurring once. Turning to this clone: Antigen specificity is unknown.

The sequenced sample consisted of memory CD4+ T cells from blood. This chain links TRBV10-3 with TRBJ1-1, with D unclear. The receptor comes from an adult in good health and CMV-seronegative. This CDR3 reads CAISESQDLNTEAFF. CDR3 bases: TGTGCCATCAGTGAGTCGCAGGACCTGAACACTGAAGCTTTCTTT.